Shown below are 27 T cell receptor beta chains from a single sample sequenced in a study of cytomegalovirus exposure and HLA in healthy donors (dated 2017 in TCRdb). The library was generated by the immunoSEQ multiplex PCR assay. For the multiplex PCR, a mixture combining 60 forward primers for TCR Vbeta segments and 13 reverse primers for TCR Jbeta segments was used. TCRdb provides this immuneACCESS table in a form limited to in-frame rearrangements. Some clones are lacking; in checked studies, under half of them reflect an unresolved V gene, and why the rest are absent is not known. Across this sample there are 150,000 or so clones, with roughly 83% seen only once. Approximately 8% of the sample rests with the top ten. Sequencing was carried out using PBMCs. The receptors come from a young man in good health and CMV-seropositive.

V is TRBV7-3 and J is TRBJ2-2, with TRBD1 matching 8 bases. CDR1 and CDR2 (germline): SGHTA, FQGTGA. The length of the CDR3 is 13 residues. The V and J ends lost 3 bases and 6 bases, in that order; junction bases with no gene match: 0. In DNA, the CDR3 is TGTGCCAGCAGCTTGGACAGGGCCGGGGAGCTGTTTTTT. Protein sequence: CASSLDRAGELFF.

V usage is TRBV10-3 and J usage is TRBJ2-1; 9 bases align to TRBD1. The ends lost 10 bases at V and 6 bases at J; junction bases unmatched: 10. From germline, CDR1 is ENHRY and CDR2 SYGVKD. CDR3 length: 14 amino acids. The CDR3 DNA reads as TGTGCCACCAGGGACAGGGAGAATGGCAATGAGCAGTTCTTC. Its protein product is CATRDRENGNEQFF.

The CDR3 DNA follows: TGTGCCATCAGTACGACAGAAGAGACCCAGTACTTC. Translated, it gives CAISTTEETQYF. The V gene is TRBV10-3, the J gene TRBJ2-5; D possibly corresponds to TRBD1 (5 bases). Trimming left V 5 bases short and J 3 bases short, with 7 bases between. Looked up from germline, CDR1 is ENHRY and CDR2 is SYGVKD. The CDR3 runs 12 residues.

The CDR3 spells CASSRQGSTYEQYF. Here the CDR3 DNA reads TGTGCCAGCAGCCGCCAGGGGTCAACCTACGAGCAGTACTTC. The V and J genes are TRBV7-9 and TRBJ2-7; weak D call: TRBD1 (6 bases). This CDR3 has 14 residues. Germline V gene lookup returns CDR1 SEHNR and CDR2 FQNEAQ (reference sequence). V gave up 5 bases and J gave up 2 bases, with 13 bases separating them.

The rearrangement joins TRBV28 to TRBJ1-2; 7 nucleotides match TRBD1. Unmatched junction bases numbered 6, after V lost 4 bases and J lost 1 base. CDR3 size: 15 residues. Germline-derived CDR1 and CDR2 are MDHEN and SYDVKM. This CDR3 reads CASSSGQGVNYGYTF. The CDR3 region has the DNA TGTGCCAGCAGTTCCGGGCAGGGGGTTAACTATGGCTACACCTTC.

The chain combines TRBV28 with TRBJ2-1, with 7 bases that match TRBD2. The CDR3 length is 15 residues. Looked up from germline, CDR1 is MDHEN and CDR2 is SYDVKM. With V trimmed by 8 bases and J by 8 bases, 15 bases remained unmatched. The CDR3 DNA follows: TGTGCCAGCCGAACGGGGGGTCCCCCGGGCGATGAGCAGTTCTTC. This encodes CASRTGGPPGDEQFF.

The CDR3 DNA follows: TGTGCCAGCAGTTTCGGTCCAGGGGTGATCTCTGGGGCCAACGTCCTGACTTTC. Its translation: CASSFGPGVISGANVLTF. The chain combines TRBV28 with TRBJ2-6; possibly TRBD1 for D (6 bases). Trimming removed 3 bases at V and 0 bases at J, with 15 bases between. Germline V gene sequence: CDR1 MDHEN, CDR2 SYDVKM. The CDR3 covers 18 residues. Full variable domain (remainder filled in from reference TRBV28 and TRBJ2-6): DVKVTQSSRYLVKRTGEKVFLECVQDMDHENMFWYRQDPGLGLRLIYFSYDVKMKEKGDIPEGYSVSREKKERFSLILESASTNQTSMYLCASSFGPGVISGANVLTFGAGSRLTVL.

The CDR3 is CASSLMGQGYNEQFF. CDR3 nucleotides: TGTGCCAGCAGCTTAATGGGACAGGGGTACAATGAGCAGTTCTTC. The rearrangement uses TRBV11-2 and TRBJ2-1; 10 bases are a match to TRBD1. Germline CDR1 is SGHAT and CDR2 is FQNNGV. The V gene end was trimmed by 2 bases and the J gene end by 4 bases; junction bases not matched to a gene: 2. The CDR3 spans 15 residues. The whole variable domain, remainder taken from reference TRBV11-2 and TRBJ2-1, is EAGVAQSPRYKIIEKRQSVAFWCNPISGHATLYWYQQILGQGPKLLIQFQNNGVVDDSQLPKDRFSAERLKGVDSTLKIQPAKLEDSAVYLCASSLMGQGYNEQFFGPGTRLTVL.

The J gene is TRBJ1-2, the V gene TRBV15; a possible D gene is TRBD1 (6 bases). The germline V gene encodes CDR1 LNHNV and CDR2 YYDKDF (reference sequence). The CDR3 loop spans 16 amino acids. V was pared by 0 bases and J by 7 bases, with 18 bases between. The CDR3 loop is CATSRDLRTERSGYTF. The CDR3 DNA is TGTGCCACCAGCAGAGATCTCCGGACAGAGAGGTCTGGCTACACCTTC. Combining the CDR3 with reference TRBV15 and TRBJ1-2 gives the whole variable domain DAMVIQNPRYQVTQFGKPVTLSCSQTLNHNVMYWYQQKSSQAPKLLFHYYDKDFNNEADTPDNFQSRRPNTSFCFLDIRSPGLGDTAMYLCATSRDLRTERSGYTFGSGTRLTVV.

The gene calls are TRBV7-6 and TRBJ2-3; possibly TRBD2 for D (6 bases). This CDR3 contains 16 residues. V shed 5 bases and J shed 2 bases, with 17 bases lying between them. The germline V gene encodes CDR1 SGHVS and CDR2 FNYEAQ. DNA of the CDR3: TGTGCCAGCAGCCCTGACACCGGCGGGGCCACAGATACGCAGTATTTT. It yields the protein CASSPDTGGATDTQYF. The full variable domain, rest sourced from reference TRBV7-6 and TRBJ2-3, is GAGVSQSPRYKVTKRGQDVALRCDPISGHVSLYWYRQALGQGPEFLTYFNYEAQQDKSGLPNDRFSAERPEGSISTLTIQRTEQRDSAMYRCASSPDTGGATDTQYFGPGTRLTVL.

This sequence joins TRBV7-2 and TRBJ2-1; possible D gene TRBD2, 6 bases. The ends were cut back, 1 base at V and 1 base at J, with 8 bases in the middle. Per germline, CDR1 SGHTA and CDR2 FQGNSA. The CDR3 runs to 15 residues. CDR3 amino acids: CASSLVADSYNEQFF. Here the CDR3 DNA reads TGTGCCAGCAGCTTAGTAGCGGATTCCTACAATGAGCAGTTCTTC.

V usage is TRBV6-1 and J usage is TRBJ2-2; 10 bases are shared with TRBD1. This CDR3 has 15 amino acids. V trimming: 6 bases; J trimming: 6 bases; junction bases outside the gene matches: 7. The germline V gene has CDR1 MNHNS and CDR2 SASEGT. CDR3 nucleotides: TGTGCCAGCAGGATGGCGGGGACAGGGGCCGGGGAGCTGTTTTTT. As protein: CASRMAGTGAGELFF.

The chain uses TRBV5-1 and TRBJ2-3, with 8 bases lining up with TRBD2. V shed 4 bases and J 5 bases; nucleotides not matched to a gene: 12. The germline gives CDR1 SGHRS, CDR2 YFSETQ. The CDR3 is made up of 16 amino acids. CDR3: CASSPAGGRGKDTQYF. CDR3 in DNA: TGCGCCAGCAGCCCGGCGGGGGGCCGTGGTAAAGATACGCAGTATTTT.

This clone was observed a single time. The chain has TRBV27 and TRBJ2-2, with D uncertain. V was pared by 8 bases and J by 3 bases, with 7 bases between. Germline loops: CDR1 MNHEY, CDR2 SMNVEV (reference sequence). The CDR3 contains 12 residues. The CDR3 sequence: CASGRYTGELFF. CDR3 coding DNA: TGTGCCAGCGGGCGATACACCGGGGAGCTGTTTTTT.

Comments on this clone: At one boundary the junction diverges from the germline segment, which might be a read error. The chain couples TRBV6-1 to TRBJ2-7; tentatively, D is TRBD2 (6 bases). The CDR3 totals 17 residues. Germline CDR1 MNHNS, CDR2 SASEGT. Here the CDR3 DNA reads TGTGCCAGCAGTGAAAAGGGTGGGGGACTCAACCCCTATGAGCAGTACTTC. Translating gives CASSEKGGGLNPYEQYF.

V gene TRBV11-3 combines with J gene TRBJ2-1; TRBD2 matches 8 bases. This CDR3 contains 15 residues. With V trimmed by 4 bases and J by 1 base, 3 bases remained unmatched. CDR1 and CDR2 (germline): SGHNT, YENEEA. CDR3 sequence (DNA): TGTGCCAGCAGCTCCGTAGCGGGATCCTACAATGAGCAGTTCTTC. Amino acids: CASSSVAGSYNEQFF.

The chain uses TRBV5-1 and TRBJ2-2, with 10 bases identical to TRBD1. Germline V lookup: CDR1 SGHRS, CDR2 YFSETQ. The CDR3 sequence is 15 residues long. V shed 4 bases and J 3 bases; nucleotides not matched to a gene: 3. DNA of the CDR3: TGCGCCAGCAGCGGGGACAGGGGACACACCGGGGAGCTGTTTTTT. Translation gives CASSGDRGHTGELFF.

The CDR3 bases are TGTGCCAGCAGCCCAGGTCAAGCCTCTTCTAATGAAAAACTGTTTTTT. It specifies CASSPGQASSNEKLFF. The V and J genes are TRBV9 and TRBJ1-4; D unresolved. V dropped 4 bases and J dropped 3 bases, with 16 bases sitting between them. The CDR3 has 16 residues. Per the germline V gene, CDR1 is SGDLS and CDR2 is YYNGEE.

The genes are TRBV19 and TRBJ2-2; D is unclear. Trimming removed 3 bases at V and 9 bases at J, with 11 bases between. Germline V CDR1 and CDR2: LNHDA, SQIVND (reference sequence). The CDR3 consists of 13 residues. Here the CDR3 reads CASSILAYRELFF. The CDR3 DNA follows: TGTGCCAGTAGTATCTTGGCTTACCGGGAGCTGTTTTTT.

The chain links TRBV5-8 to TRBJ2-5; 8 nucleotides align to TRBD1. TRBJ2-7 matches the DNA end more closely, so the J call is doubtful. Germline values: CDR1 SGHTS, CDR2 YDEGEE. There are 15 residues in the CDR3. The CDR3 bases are TGTGCCAGCAGCTCCCGGGACAGGAGTCCCTACGAGCAGTACTTC. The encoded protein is CASSSRDRSPYEQYF.

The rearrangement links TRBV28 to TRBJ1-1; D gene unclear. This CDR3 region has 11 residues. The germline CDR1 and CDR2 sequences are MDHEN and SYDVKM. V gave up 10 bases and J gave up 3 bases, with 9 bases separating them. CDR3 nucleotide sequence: TGTGCCACCAGACGGGACACTGAAGCTTTCTTT. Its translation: CATRRDTEAFF.

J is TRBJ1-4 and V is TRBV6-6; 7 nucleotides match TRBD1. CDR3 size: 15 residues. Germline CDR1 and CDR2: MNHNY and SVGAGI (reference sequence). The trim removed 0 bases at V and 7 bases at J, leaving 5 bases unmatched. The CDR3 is CASSYSGQLGEKLFF. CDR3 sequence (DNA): TGTGCCAGCAGTTACTCGGGACAGCTCGGTGAAAAACTGTTTTTT.

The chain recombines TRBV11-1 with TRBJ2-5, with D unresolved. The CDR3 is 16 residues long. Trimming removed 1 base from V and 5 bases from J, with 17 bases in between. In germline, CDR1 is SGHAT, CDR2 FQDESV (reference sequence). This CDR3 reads CASSLGPDSPWETQYF. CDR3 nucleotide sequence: TGTGCCAGCAGCTTAGGCCCCGACTCACCCTGGGAGACCCAGTACTTC.

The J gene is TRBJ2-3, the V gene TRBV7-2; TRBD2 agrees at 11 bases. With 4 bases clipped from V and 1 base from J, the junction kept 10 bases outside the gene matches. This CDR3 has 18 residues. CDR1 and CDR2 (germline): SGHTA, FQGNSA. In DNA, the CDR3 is TGTGCCAGCAGCTCCCCATTTACTAGCGGGAGTCGCACAGATACGCAGTATTTT. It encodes CASSSPFTSGSRTDTQYF.

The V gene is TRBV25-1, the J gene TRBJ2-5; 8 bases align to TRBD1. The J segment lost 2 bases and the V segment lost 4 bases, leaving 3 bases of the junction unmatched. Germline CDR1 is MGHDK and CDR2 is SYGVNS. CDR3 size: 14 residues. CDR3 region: CASSGTGGQETQYF. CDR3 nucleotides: TGTGCCAGCAGTGGAACAGGGGGGCAAGAGACCCAGTACTTC. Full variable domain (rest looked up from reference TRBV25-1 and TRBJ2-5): EADIYQTPRYLVIGTGKKITLECSQTMGHDKMYWYQQDPGMELHLIHYSYGVNSTEKGDLSSESTVSRIRTEHFPLTLESARPSHTSQYLCASSGTGGQETQYFGPGTRLLVL.

The CDR3 protein is CASSFIPQGSAEAFF. The CDR3, as DNA: TGTGCCAGCAGCTTCATCCCCCAGGGGAGCGCTGAAGCTTTCTTT. The chain joins TRBV7-9 to TRBJ1-1; perhaps TRBD1 as D (6 bases). The CDR3 is 15 residues long. Germline values: CDR1 SEHNR, CDR2 FQNEAQ (reference sequence). Trimming pared 3 bases from V and 6 bases from J, leaving 17 bases between.

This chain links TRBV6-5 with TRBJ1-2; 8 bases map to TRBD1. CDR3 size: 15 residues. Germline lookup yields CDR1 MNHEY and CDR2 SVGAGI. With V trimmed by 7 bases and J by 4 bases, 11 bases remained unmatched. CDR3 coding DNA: TGTGCCAGCAAACCGGGCAGACAGGGGAGCTATGGCTACACCTTC. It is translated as CASKPGRQGSYGYTF.